These T cell receptor beta chains were read from a single sample in a study of CD8+ T cells in alopecia areata. The repertoire was sequenced with immunoSEQ multiplex PCR; TCRdb's copy has only in-frame clones and lacks some. Among around 35,000 clones listed, approximately 52% were seen once. The material sequenced was NKG2D-high CD8+ T cells sorted from blood. Receptors were obtained from a human donor with alopecia areata. The CDR3 runs from the conserved cysteine through the conserved F or W. A D gene is named only where the DNA matches it firmly. Clone size is stated in some rows and not others, as once, few, many or a class when expanded.

v_gene	d_gene	j_gene	abundance	CDR3nt	CDR3aa
TRBV23-1	.	TRBJ1-2	.	TGCGCCAGCAGGAGGGAGAGGCACTATGGCTACACCTTC	CASRRERHYGYTF
TRBV7-2	TRBD1	TRBJ2-7	.	TGTGCCAGCAGACATCCCGGGACAGCGGCAGGACCCTACGAGCAGTACTTC	CASRHPGTAAGPYEQYF
TRBV29-1	.	TRBJ1-4	.	TGCAGCGTTGAAGGTGGGGACATTAATGAAAAACTGTTTTTT	CSVEGGDINEKLFF
TRBV15	TRBD1	TRBJ2-7	once	TGTGCCACCAGCAGTATGTCGACAGGGAACTCCTACGAGCAGTACTTC	CATSSMSTGNSYEQYF
TRBV9	TRBD2	TRBJ2-1	.	TGTGCCAGCAGCGTAGACGGCGGGAGCCAGAATGAGCAGTTCTTC	CASSVDGGSQNEQFF
TRBV30	.	TRBJ2-2	.	TGTGCCTGGAGTGGGCCCGAGAGTGCCGGGGAGCTGTTTTTT	CAWSGPESAGELFF
TRBV2	TRBD2	TRBJ2-1	few	TGTGCCAGCAAACTAGACGGGAGGGATGAGCAGTTCTTC	CASKLDGRDEQFF
TRBV19	TRBD2	TRBJ2-1	.	TGTGCCAGTAGTCCAACTAGCGGGAACATCTACAATGAGCAGTTCTTC	CASSPTSGNIYNEQFF
TRBV25-1	.	TRBJ1-4	.	TGTGCCAGCAGTGAATATGAAGGGCCTAATGAAAAACTGTTTTTT	CASSEYEGPNEKLFF
TRBV7-9	.	TRBJ2-5	.	TGTGCCAGCAGCTTTTTGGGGGAAAAGAGGGAGACCCAGTACTTC	CASSFLGEKRETQYF
TRBV4-3	.	TRBJ1-1	few	TGCGCCAGCAGCCAAGGTTACCAGGGGCTCTTAAACACTGAAGCTTTCTTT	CASSQGYQGLLNTEAFF
TRBV4-3	.	TRBJ1-4	.	TGCGCCAGCAGCCACGGGAAAGGATCTGAAAAACTGTTTTTT	CASSHGKGSEKLFF
TRBV27	.	TRBJ2-7	.	TGTGCCAGCAGTACAGGGGGGGCCGGCTACGAGCAGTACTTC	CASSTGGAGYEQYF
TRBV9	.	TRBJ2-7	.	TGTGCCAGCAGCGTTGGTGACCTCTCCTACGAGCAGTACTTC	CASSVGDLSYEQYF
TRBV19	.	TRBJ2-6	.	TGTGCCAGTTCAGAGTTCTCTGGGGCCAACGTCCTGACTTTC	CASSEFSGANVLTF
TRBV19	.	TRBJ1-2	.	TGTGCCAGTAGTATGACCGTCGGGGGGAACTATGGCTACACCTTC	CASSMTVGGNYGYTF
TRBV12-5	TRBD1	TRBJ2-1	once	TGTGCTAGTGGTCTGACAGGGCCCAATGAGCAGTTCTTC	CASGLTGPNEQFF
TRBV19	TRBD2	TRBJ2-1	.	TGTGCCAGTGAAAGCGGGAATTCCTACAATGAGCAGTTCTTC	CASESGNSYNEQFF
TRBV6-5	TRBD1	TRBJ1-2	.	TGTGCCAGCAAAAGGACAGGGAGTAACTATGGCTACACCTTC	CASKRTGSNYGYTF
TRBV7-9	.	TRBJ1-4	.	TGTGCCAGCAGTAGAATAAGGGACTGGGAAAAACTGTTTTTT	CASSRIRDWEKLFF
TRBV2	TRBD2	TRBJ2-7	few	TGTGCCAGCAGGACAAGACTAGCGGGAGTGCAAGAGCAGTACTTC	CASRTRLAGVQEQYF
TRBV14	.	TRBJ2-1	.	TGTGCCAGCAGCCAAGACTCGTCCGGGGCAGATGAGCAGTTCTTC	CASSQDSSGADEQFF
TRBV25-1	.	TRBJ1-1	.	TGTGCCAGTGTCGGGGAGGTAGACACTGAAGCTTTCTTT	CASVGEVDTEAFF
TRBV4-1	.	TRBJ1-5	.	TGCGCCAGCAGCCAAGACCCCTCGCAGCCCCAGCATTTT	CASSQDPSQPQHF
TRBV7-9	.	TRBJ1-6	.	TGTGCCAGCAGCAAGCAAGGGGGACCCCTCCACTTT	CASSKQGGPLHF
TRBV4-1	.	TRBJ2-7	once	TGCGCCAGCAGCCCTAGAGAGGGGACCTCCGAGCAGTACTTC	CASSPREGTSEQYF
TRBV11-2	.	TRBJ2-1	.	TGTGCCAGCAGCCCCAACTACAATGAGCAGTTCTTC	CASSPNYNEQFF
TRBV19	.	TRBJ2-3	few	TGTGCCAGTAGTATAGGGCTAAATACGCAGTATTTT	CASSIGLNTQYF
TRBV28	TRBD2	TRBJ2-3	.	TGTGCCAGCAGTTTTCTATCCAGCGGGAGGGCAGATACGCAGTATTTT	CASSFLSSGRADTQYF
TRBV7-9	TRBD1	TRBJ1-5	few	TGTGCCAGCAGCCGGACAGGGGGGAATCAGCCCCAGCATTTT	CASSRTGGNQPQHF
TRBV7-2	TRBD2	TRBJ2-5	.	TGTGCCAGCAGTTATCTAGCGGGACAAGAGACCCAGTACTTC	CASSYLAGQETQYF
TRBV7-2	.	TRBJ2-7	.	TGTGCCAGCAGCTTCGAGGGACAAGCCTCCGAGCAGTACTTC	CASSFEGQASEQYF
TRBV5-4	.	TRBJ1-2	.	TGTGCCAGCAGCTCGGGGGCGGTTGGCTACACCTTC	CASSSGAVGYTF
TRBV9	.	TRBJ1-1	.	TGTGCCAGCAGCGTGGGGGGAAAAACTGAAGCTTTCTTT	CASSVGGKTEAFF
TRBV9	TRBD2	TRBJ2-1	once	TGTGCCAGCAGCGAGGGACTAGCGGGAGAGAGCTCCTACAATGAGCAGTTCTTC	CASSEGLAGESSYNEQFF
TRBV7-9	.	TRBJ2-7	.	TGTGCCAGCGAGTGGGACTCCTACGAGCAGTACTTC	CASEWDSYEQYF
TRBV19	.	TRBJ1-5	few	TGTGCCAGTAATCCGGGCCTTGGGGCCCAGCCCCAGCATTTT	CASNPGLGAQPQHF
TRBV7-2	TRBD1	TRBJ2-5	few	TGTGCCAGCAGCAGACAGGGGGGAGGGCTAGAGACCCAGTACTTC	CASSRQGGGLETQYF
TRBV14	.	TRBJ2-3	.	TGTGCCAGCAGCCCACGAGTCTACACAGATACGCAGTATTTT	CASSPRVYTDTQYF
TRBV29-1	.	TRBJ2-1	.	TGCAGCGTCCGAGCGAGCTCCTACAATGAGCAGTTCTTC	CSVRASSYNEQFF
TRBV6-5	TRBD1	TRBJ1-1	.	TGTGCCAGCAGTTACTCGTACAGGGGAGGGACTGAAGCTTTCTTT	CASSYSYRGGTEAFF
TRBV19	TRBD1	TRBJ2-7	once	TGTGCCAGTAGTTATCGGACAGGATCATACGAGCAGTACTTC	CASSYRTGSYEQYF
TRBV29-1	.	TRBJ1-1	.	TGCAGCGTTGGACCCTGGGGGGGTGAAGCTTTCTTT	CSVGPWGGEAFF
TRBV27	.	TRBJ2-1	.	TGTGCCAGCAGCCCCGATACGTCGGGGAATTACAATGAGCAGTTCTTC	CASSPDTSGNYNEQFF
TRBV4-3	TRBD2	TRBJ2-3	.	TGCGCCAGCAGCCAAGGGGCTAGCGGCCACACAGATACGCAGTATTTT	CASSQGASGHTDTQYF
TRBV9	.	TRBJ2-7	.	TGTGCCAGCAGCTCGCCTAACGAGCCCTACGAGCAGTACTTC	CASSSPNEPYEQYF
TRBV7-9	TRBD2	TRBJ2-7	.	TGTGCCAGCAGCCCCGGGGGGAGGATACAGGAGCAGTACTTC	CASSPGGRIQEQYF
TRBV4-1	.	TRBJ2-3	.	TGCGCCAGCAGCCACCCTAGGGGCCAAGCCACAGATACGCAGTATTTT	CASSHPRGQATDTQYF
TRBV7-9	TRBD1	TRBJ1-2	.	TGTGCCAGCAGCTGGTGGGGACAGGGAAGCCCTAACTATGGCTACACCTTC	CASSWWGQGSPNYGYTF
TRBV28	.	TRBJ2-7	.	TGTGCCAGCCTCGAAGGGTACTCCTACGAGCAGTACTTC	CASLEGYSYEQYF
TRBV9	.	TRBJ2-5	.	TGTGCCAGCAGCGGACCCTACCAAGAGACCCAGTACTTC	CASSGPYQETQYF
TRBV4-3	.	TRBJ2-7	.	TGCGCCAGCAGCCAAGGGAGGGGCTTTTCCTACGAGCAGTACTTC	CASSQGRGFSYEQYF
TRBV28	TRBD1	TRBJ2-5	few	TGTGCCAGCAGTATAAGACAGGGGTCCGCCAAAGAGACCCAGTACTTC	CASSIRQGSAKETQYF
TRBV14	TRBD2	TRBJ2-7	.	TGTGCCAGCAGTCAAACAGCGCGGGGGGCCTACGAGCAGTACTTC	CASSQTARGAYEQYF
TRBV5-5	.	TRBJ1-1	few	TGTGCCAGCAGCTTGGGCCGAGAGCCCACTGAAGCTTTCTTT	CASSLGREPTEAFF
TRBV7-9	.	TRBJ2-7	.	TGTGCCAGCAGCTTGGGACGGAGCCCCTACGAGCAGTACTTC	CASSLGRSPYEQYF
TRBV7-9	.	TRBJ2-7	.	TGTGCCAGCAGCTTAGGGGACCGTAACTCCTACGAGCAGTACTTC	CASSLGDRNSYEQYF
TRBV10-3	.	TRBJ2-7	.	TGTGCCATCGGGGTCCGGGGGTCAACCTACGAGCAGTACTTC	CAIGVRGSTYEQYF
TRBV29-1	TRBD2	TRBJ2-7	few	TGCAGCGTTGAAGGACGACTAGCGGGAGTTGAGTACTACGAGCAGTACTTC	CSVEGRLAGVEYYEQYF